This T cell receptor (beta chain) was profiled in a study of cytotoxic CD8 clonotypes in ibrutinib-treated CLL. Measured with immunoSEQ multiplex PCR; TCRdb has only the in-frame clones, and not every one. The sample contains 30,000 to 40,000 clones, over 70% of which appear only once. Per the germline V gene, CDR1 is SGHVS and CDR2 is FNYEAQ. Losses at the gene ends were 5 bases for V and 8 bases for J; bases not matched to a gene: 7. This CDR3 is built from 14 residues. The genes are TRBV7-6 and TRBJ1-4; 8 nucleotides match TRBD1. This material consisted of PBMCs, taken at disease progression, from a patient treated with ibrutinib. This TCR was recovered from a human donor with chronic lymphocytic leukemia. The CDR3 is CASSPGQEDEKLFF. The CDR3 nucleotides are TGTGCCAGCAGCCCGGGACAGGAGGACGAAAAACTGTTTTTT.